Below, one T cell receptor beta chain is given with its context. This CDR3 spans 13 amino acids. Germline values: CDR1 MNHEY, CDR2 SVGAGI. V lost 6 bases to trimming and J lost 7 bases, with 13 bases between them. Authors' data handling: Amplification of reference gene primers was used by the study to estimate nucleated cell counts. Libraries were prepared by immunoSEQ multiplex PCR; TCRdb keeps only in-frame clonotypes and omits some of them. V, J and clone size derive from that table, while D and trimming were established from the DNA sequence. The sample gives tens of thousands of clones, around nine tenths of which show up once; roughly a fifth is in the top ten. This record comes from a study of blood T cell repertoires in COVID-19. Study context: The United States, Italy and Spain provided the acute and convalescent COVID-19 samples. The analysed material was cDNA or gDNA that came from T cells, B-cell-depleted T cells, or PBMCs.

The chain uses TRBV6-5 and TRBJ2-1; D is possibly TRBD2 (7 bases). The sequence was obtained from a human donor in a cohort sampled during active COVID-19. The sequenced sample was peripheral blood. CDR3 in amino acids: CASRGGGLNEQFF. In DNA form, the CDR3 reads TGTGCCAGCAGGGGAGGGGGACTGAATGAGCAGTTCTTC.